The 15 T cell receptor beta chains presented below share a single source sample, sequenced in a study of blood T cell repertoires in COVID-19 (TCRdb year 2020). Libraries were made using the immunoSEQ multiplex PCR assay. Held by TCRdb, this immuneACCESS table contains in-frame sequences only and omits some clones. Under half of the omission traces to an unresolved V gene where checked; the cause of the rest is unknown. The sample table holds roughly 140,000 clones, of which around 83% were seen once. The ten largest make up more than 7.5% of the sample. Sequenced: peripheral blood. These TCRs come from a woman aged 55 to 70 with COVID-19, enrolled during active disease.

The V and J genes are TRBV6-4 and TRBJ1-1, with D perhaps TRBD1 (5 bases). The V end lost 7 bases, the J end lost 0 bases, and 15 bases lay between the germline ends. This CDR3 is built from 15 residues. The germline gives CDR1 MRHNA, CDR2 SNTAGT. The CDR3 region has the DNA TGTGCCAGCACCAACAGGACCCACTTGAACACTGAAGCTTTCTTT. It translates to CASTNRTHLNTEAFF.

V gene TRBV19 combines with J gene TRBJ1-1; 9 bases are shared with TRBD1. In germline, CDR1 is LNHDA, CDR2 SQIVND (reference sequence). This CDR3 has 15 amino acids. V lost 9 bases and J lost 5; bases outside the gene matches: 13. As DNA, the CDR3 is TGTGCCAGCATTAACCGGGACAGGGTAAATACTGAAGCTTTCTTT. This encodes CASINRDRVNTEAFF.

This rearrangement joins TRBV11-3 to TRBJ2-1, with TRBD2 identical over 7 bases. The CDR3 spans 12 residues. Germline CDR1 reads SGHNT; CDR2 reads YENEEA. V gave up 5 bases and J gave up 7 bases; unmatched junction bases: 2. CDR3 loop: CASSHGRNEQFF. In DNA, the CDR3 is TGTGCCAGCAGCCACGGGAGGAATGAGCAGTTCTTC.

Here the CDR3 reads CASSLDSYEQYF. Written as DNA, the CDR3 is TGTGCCAGCAGTTTGGACAGCTACGAGCAGTACTTC. The rearrangement uses TRBV12-3 or TRBV12-4 and TRBJ2-7; maybe TRBD1 (6 bases). Trimming pared 3 bases from V and 3 bases from J, leaving 6 bases between. The CDR3 has 12 residues.

This clone showed up just a few times. The V call is TRBV2, the J call TRBJ1-4, with D possibly being TRBD1 (6 bases). Germline lookup yields CDR1 SNHLY and CDR2 FYNNEI. The CDR3 covers 15 residues. V shed 0 bases and J shed 5 bases, with 10 bases lying between them. The CDR3 region is CASSEAGGRNEKLFF. CDR3 DNA sequence: TGTGCCAGCAGTGAAGCAGGGGGACGAAATGAAAAACTGTTTTTT.

This clone was counted a single time. This chain connects TRBV19 to TRBJ1-2; TRBD1 aligns across 7 bases. Per germline, CDR1 LNHDA and CDR2 SQIVND (reference sequence). The CDR3 covers 16 residues. The junction had 17 bases not matched to a gene; V was cut back by 5 bases and J by 8 bases. CDR3 nucleotides: TGTGCCAGTAGTTCCTACAGGGGCGTCAATTCCCCAGGCTACACCTTC. It translates to CASSSYRGVNSPGYTF.

The chain joins TRBV10-3 to TRBJ1-3, with TRBD1 matching over 8 bases. From germline, CDR1 is ENHRY and CDR2 SYGVKD. J was trimmed by 0 bases and V by 10 bases; bases with no gene match: 14. CDR3 length: 17 amino acids. CDR3 in DNA: TGTGCCACAACAGGGGGTGGGAGTCCTAGCTCTGGAAACACCATATATTTT. Translated: CATTGGGSPSSGNTIYF.

In its sample, this clone was seen a few times. CDR3 nucleotides: TGTGCCAGCAGTTTAGCCGTAGATGAGCAGTTCTTC. Encoded protein: CASSLAVDEQFF. V usage is TRBV12-3 or TRBV12-4 and J usage is TRBJ2-1; no definite D call. The CDR3 sequence is 12 residues long. V was cut by 0 bases and J by 8 bases, with 5 bases left in between.

The chain combines TRBV6-5 with TRBJ2-1; TRBD1 aligns across 8 bases. CDR3 length: 14 residues. The trim removed 4 bases at V and 9 bases at J, leaving 8 bases unmatched. CDR1 and CDR2 from the germline V gene are MNHEY and SVGAGI. The CDR3 nucleotides read TGTGCCAGCAGTTTGCAGGGGGCAATAAGTGAGCAGTTCTTC. This codes for CASSLQGAISEQFF.

Only a few counts were recorded for this clone. The chain uses TRBV6-1 and TRBJ2-5, with 11 bases that match TRBD2. In germline, CDR1 is MNHNS, CDR2 SASEGT. After removal of 3 bases from V and 2 bases from J, the junction contained 2 bases not matched to a gene. The CDR3 spans 15 residues. The CDR3: CASSELAGGQETQYF. CDR3 bases: TGTGCCAGCAGTGAGCTAGCGGGGGGTCAAGAGACCCAGTACTTC.

This clone was picked up one time. The rearrangement uses TRBV30 and TRBJ1-4, with D hard to call. V was trimmed by 4 bases and J by 2 bases, leaving 11 bases between them. This CDR3 contains 14 residues. CDR1 and CDR2 from the germline V gene are GTSNPN and SVGIG (reference sequence). Here the CDR3 reads CAWMVRGTNEKLFF. In DNA form, the CDR3 reads TGTGCCTGGATGGTGCGAGGTACTAATGAAAAACTGTTTTTT.

The rearrangement links TRBV9 to TRBJ1-4; TRBD1 matches 9 bases. With 2 bases clipped from V and 6 bases from J, the junction kept 8 bases outside the gene matches. The CDR3 spans 16 residues. CDR1 SGDLS and CDR2 YYNGEE come from the germline V gene. CDR3 sequence reads: CASSVAPGQGDEKLFF. CDR3 DNA sequence: TGTGCCAGCAGCGTGGCACCGGGACAGGGAGATGAAAAACTGTTTTTT.

This chain connects TRBV19 to TRBJ1-2; D not resolved. Looked up from germline, CDR1 is LNHDA and CDR2 is SQIVND (reference sequence). This CDR3 is built from 13 residues. V was cut by 7 bases and J by 7 bases, with 16 bases left in between. For the CDR3, the DNA is TGTGCCAGTAACCCCGGAGGGCCGAGTGGCTACACCTTC. It specifies CASNPGGPSGYTF.

The chain recombines TRBV14 with TRBJ2-1, with a tentative D call TRBD2 (5 bases). The V end lost 4 bases, the J end lost 7 bases, and 11 bases lay between the germline ends. CDR3 size: 13 residues. The germline gives CDR1 SGHDN, CDR2 FVKESK. CDR3 amino acids: CASSPWTANEQFF. In DNA, the CDR3 is TGTGCCAGCAGCCCTTGGACTGCAAATGAGCAGTTCTTC.

This clone was detected ten times or more. The rearrangement links TRBV18 to TRBJ1-3; tentatively, D is TRBD1 (6 bases). Germline V gene lookup returns CDR1 KGHSH and CDR2 LQKENI. The germline V and J ends were trimmed by 3 bases and 6 bases, with 15 bases remaining between them. CDR3 length: 15 amino acids. The CDR3 loop reads CASSPLQGSENTIYF. The CDR3 nucleotides read TGTGCCAGCTCACCGTTACAGGGCTCAGAAAACACCATATATTTT.